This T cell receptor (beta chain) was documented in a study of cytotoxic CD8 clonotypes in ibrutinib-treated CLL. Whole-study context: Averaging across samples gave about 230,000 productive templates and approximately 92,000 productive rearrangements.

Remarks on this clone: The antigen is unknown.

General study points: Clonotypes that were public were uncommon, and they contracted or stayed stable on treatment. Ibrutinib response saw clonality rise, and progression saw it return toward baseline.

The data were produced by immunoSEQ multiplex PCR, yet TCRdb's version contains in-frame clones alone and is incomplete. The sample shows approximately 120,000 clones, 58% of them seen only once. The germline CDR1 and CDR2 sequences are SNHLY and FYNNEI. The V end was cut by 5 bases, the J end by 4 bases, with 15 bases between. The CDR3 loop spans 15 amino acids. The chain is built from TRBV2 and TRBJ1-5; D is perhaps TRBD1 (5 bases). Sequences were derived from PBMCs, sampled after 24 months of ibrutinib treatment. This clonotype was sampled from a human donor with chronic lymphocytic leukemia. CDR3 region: CASSYTTGANQPQHF. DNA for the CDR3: TGTGCCAGCAGTTATACAACAGGAGCAAATCAGCCCCAGCATTTT.